This is a list of T cell receptor beta chains from one sample in a study of early T cells in non-severe SARS-CoV-2 infection. TCRdb recomputed calls from the 5' RACE reads with MiXCR, one row per CDR3 protein. The sample has around 39,000 distinct CDR3 sequences, 5% to 5.5% seen once. The source was whole blood, collected at baseline. The receptor set was obtained from an adult who was a healthcare worker with PCR-confirmed SARS-CoV-2 infection or an uninfected control (not recorded which). Both conserved end residues are part of each CDR3. The D gene is left open where the match is weak. Part of the rows lack a size; the others show once, few, many or a class for expanded clones.

d_call clone_size j_call v_call cdr3_aa cdr3_nt
TRBD1 many TRBJ1-4 TRBV11-2 CASSLSGQGEKLFF TGTGCCAGCAGCCTGAGTGGACAGGGCGAAAAACTGTTTTTT
. medium-sized TRBJ2-1 TRBV2 CASSSYNEQFF TGTGCCAGCAGCTCCTACAATGAGCAGTTCTTC
TRBD2 few TRBJ2-2 TRBV28 CASRPRGDTGELFF TGTGCCAGCAGACCCCGGGGGGACACCGGGGAGCTGTTTTTT
TRBD2 many TRBJ2-7 TRBV7-2 CASSLFGLAVGYEQYF TGTGCCAGCAGCTTATTTGGACTAGCAGTAGGCTACGAGCAGTACTTC
TRBD2 few TRBJ2-5 TRBV5-4 CASRGGTGQETQYF TGTGCCAGCAGGGGGGGGACGGGACAAGAGACCCAGTACTTC
TRBD2 . TRBJ2-1 TRBV19 CASTEALGTSGRNEQFF TGTGCCAGTACCGAAGCCCTCGGGACTAGCGGGAGGAATGAGCAGTTCTTC
TRBD2 many TRBJ2-3 TRBV4-2 CASSQTGTSGTDTQYF TGTGCCAGCAGCCAAACCGGGACTAGCGGCACAGATACGCAGTATTTT
. . TRBJ1-2 TRBV2 CASSEQGHGVYGYTF TGTGCCAGCAGTGAACAGGGTCACGGGGTCTATGGCTACACCTTC
TRBD1 few TRBJ1-6 TRBV6-2/TRBV6-3 CASTTTGGLNSPLHF TGTGCCAGCACTACTACAGGGGGCCTTAATTCACCCCTCCACTTT
. . TRBJ1-5 TRBV15 CATSRNLGPSGNQPQHF TGTGCCACCAGCAGAAACCTTGGGCCTTCGGGCAATCAGCCCCAGCATTTT
TRBD2 many TRBJ2-1 TRBV27 CASSLSVLAVYNEQFF TGTGCCAGCAGTTTATCGGTACTAGCGGTCTACAATGAGCAGTTCTTC
TRBD1 many TRBJ2-1 TRBV6-4 CASSAPDRGGEQFF TGTGCCAGCAGTGCCCCAGACAGGGGCGGTGAGCAGTTCTTC
TRBD1 many TRBJ2-3 TRBV7-2 CASSSTWTGSTDTQYF TGTGCCAGCAGCTCCACGTGGACAGGGAGCACAGATACGCAGTATTTT
TRBD2 many TRBJ2-1 TRBV28 CASDRTSGRANNEQFF TGTGCCAGCGACAGGACTAGCGGGAGGGCCAACAATGAGCAGTTCTTC
. many TRBJ2-5 TRBV20-1 CSAMRGTQYF TGCAGTGCTATGCGGGGGACCCAGTACTTC
. many TRBJ1-6 TRBV20-1 CSARDWGGHNSPLHF TGCAGTGCTAGAGATTGGGGTGGCCATAATTCACCCCTCCACTTT
TRBD1 many TRBJ1-3 TRBV27 CASRATGGRNTIYF TGTGCCAGCAGAGCGACAGGGGGAAGAAACACCATATATTTT
. many TRBJ2-1 TRBV7-2 CASSRARPRNEQFF TGTGCCAGCAGCCGCGCGAGACCCCGCAATGAGCAGTTCTTC
TRBD1 many TRBJ1-2 TRBV11-3 CASSSQTGIYGYTF TGTGCCAGCAGCTCCCAGACAGGGATCTATGGCTACACCTTC
TRBD1 . TRBJ2-2 TRBV19 CASSQGAGELFF TGTGCCAGTAGCCAGGGGGCCGGGGAGCTGTTTTTT
. many TRBJ2-7 TRBV6-1 CASSSLQGRQYF TGTGCCAGCAGCTCATTACAGGGCAGGCAGTACTTC
. . TRBJ2-7 TRBV6-5 CASKRGHFPGEQYF TGTGCCAGCAAACGGGGACATTTTCCTGGCGAGCAGTACTTC
. many TRBJ1-1 TRBV6-5 CASRYNTEAFF TGTGCCAGCAGATATAACACTGAAGCTTTCTTT
TRBD2 many TRBJ2-7 TRBV7-2 CASSQRGRQAYEQYF TGTGCCAGCAGCCAGCGGGGGAGGCAGGCCTACGAGCAGTACTTC
. many TRBJ1-5 TRBV20-1 CSARFSNQPQHF TGCAGTGCTAGGTTTAGCAATCAGCCCCAGCATTTT
. many TRBJ2-1 TRBV3-1 CASSQASNEQFF TGTGCCAGCAGCCAAGCATCAAATGAGCAGTTCTTC
TRBD1 few TRBJ1-1 TRBV2 CASRYRDRGQNTEAFF TGTGCCAGCAGATACCGGGACAGGGGACAAAACACTGAAGCTTTCTTT
. . TRBJ2-3 TRBV3-1 CASSQDARRADTQYF TGTGCCAGCAGCCAAGATGCAAGGAGGGCAGATACGCAGTATTTT
TRBD2 many TRBJ2-3 TRBV11-3 CASSWRGLAGGRDTQYF TGTGCCAGCAGCTGGAGGGGACTAGCGGGAGGGCGAGATACGCAGTATTTT
TRBD2 many TRBJ2-7 TRBV12-3/TRBV12-4 CASSVGLAGSGEQYF TGTGCCAGCAGTGTGGGACTAGCGGGATCGGGCGAGCAGTACTTC
. medium-sized TRBJ1-5 TRBV29-1 CSVVGSNNQPQHF TGCAGCGTTGTTGGGTCGAACAATCAGCCCCAGCATTTT
. few TRBJ1-5 TRBV30 CAWSVRGNQPQHF TGTGCCTGGAGTGTAAGGGGCAATCAGCCCCAGCATTTT
TRBD1 many TRBJ1-3 TRBV29-1 CSASTTGSGNTIYF TGCAGCGCTTCTACGACAGGGTCCGGAAACACCATATATTTT
TRBD2 many TRBJ2-3 TRBV6-2/TRBV6-3 CASSWTSGYTDTQYF TGTGCCAGCAGTTGGACTAGCGGTTACACAGATACGCAGTATTTT
TRBD2 few TRBJ2-5 TRBV11-2 CASSLVLSAAGGLGGTQYF TGTGCCAGCAGCTTAGTGCTTTCTGCGGCGGGAGGCCTTGGGGGGACCCAGTACTTC
. many TRBJ1-2 TRBV18 CASSPTGGTSYGYTF TGTGCCAGCTCACCAACGGGGGGGACAAGCTATGGCTACACCTTC
. many TRBJ1-5 TRBV7-9 CASSYQPPTGTLNQPQHF TGTGCCAGCAGCTACCAACCACCGACAGGAACATTAAATCAGCCCCAGCATTTT
. many TRBJ1-2 TRBV12-3/TRBV12-4 CASAYRTAYGYTF TGTGCCAGTGCGTATCGGACAGCCTATGGCTACACCTTC
. many TRBJ2-5 TRBV18 CASSPREARGGYQETQYF TGTGCCAGCTCACCCCGAGAGGCACGGGGAGGCTACCAAGAGACCCAGTACTTC
. many TRBJ1-1 TRBV6-1 CASSERETSGTEAFF TGTGCCAGCAGTGAACGGGAGACCTCGGGGACTGAAGCTTTCTTT
. . TRBJ1-1 TRBV12-3/TRBV12-4 CASRLSAHTEAFF TGTGCCAGCAGGCTATCCGCTCACACTGAAGCTTTCTTT
. many TRBJ1-1 TRBV7-2 CASSLATGMNTEAFF TGTGCCAGCAGCTTAGCCACAGGGATGAACACTGAAGCTTTCTTT
TRBD1 many TRBJ2-1 TRBV5-4 CASSWGQGKYNEQFF TGTGCCAGCAGCTGGGGACAGGGGAAATACAATGAGCAGTTCTTC
TRBD1 many TRBJ1-1 TRBV6-2/TRBV6-3 CASSPRPGQGRGTEAFF TGTGCCAGCAGTCCCAGACCGGGACAGGGTCGAGGCACTGAAGCTTTCTTT
. many TRBJ2-3 TRBV20-1 CSARDSSGTDTQYF TGCAGTGCTAGAGATTCTAGCGGCACAGATACGCAGTATTTT
. many TRBJ1-2 TRBV10-2 CASSGNGYTF TGCGCCAGCAGTGGGAATGGCTACACCTTC
. many TRBJ2-1 TRBV10-1 CASSESMNEQFF TGCGCCAGCAGTGAAAGTATGAATGAGCAGTTCTTC
. few TRBJ2-1 TRBV19 CASSPYWGTLDNEQFF TGTGCCAGTAGTCCCTACTGGGGGACCTTGGACAATGAGCAGTTCTTC
TRBD2 many TRBJ2-3 TRBV12-3/TRBV12-4 CASSLGEGLAGGYADTQYF TGTGCCAGCAGTTTAGGAGAGGGGCTAGCGGGAGGGTACGCAGATACGCAGTATTTT
. many TRBJ2-3 TRBV11-2 CASSRKWGRGTDTQYF TGTGCCAGCAGCCGAAAGTGGGGGAGAGGCACAGATACGCAGTATTTT
. many TRBJ2-3 TRBV6-5 CASSTRLDTQYF TGTGCCAGCAGTACGCGACTAGATACGCAGTATTTT
. few TRBJ2-7 TRBV5-4 CASSFGPTYEQYF TGTGCCAGCAGCTTTGGTCCTACCTACGAGCAGTACTTC
TRBD2 many TRBJ2-7 TRBV10-2 CASSDLVIGTNSYEQYF TGCGCCAGCAGTGACCTAGTAATTGGGACTAATTCCTACGAGCAGTACTTC
. . TRBJ2-2 TRBV18 CASSPLAAGGNTGELFF TGTGCCAGCTCACCCCTGGCAGCCGGGGGAAACACCGGGGAGCTGTTTTTT
TRBD2 many TRBJ2-3 TRBV6-5 CASSYSPLARSTDTQYF TGTGCCAGCAGTTACTCCCCACTAGCGAGATCCACAGATACGCAGTATTTT